This is a list of T cell receptor beta chains from one sample in a study of spatial heterogeneity in lung cancer. From the 5' RACE reads, TCRdb called clonotypes with MiXCR, one entry per CDR3 protein. Among 40,000 or so distinct CDR3 sequences listed, 4% to 6% were seen once. Specimen: PBMCs, collected at surgery. The receptors shown here come from a female donor with early-stage non-small cell lung cancer. Each CDR3 is given with its conserved first and last residue. A D gene is named only where the DNA matches it firmly. Clone size is shown for a subset of rows, as once, few, many or a class of expanded clone.

D,size,V,J,DNA,CDR3
TRBD1,many,TRBV10-3,TRBJ2-5,TGTGCCATCAGGGCGACAGGGGAAGAGACCCAGTACTTC,CAIRATGEETQYF
TRBD1,many,TRBV20-1,TRBJ1-5,TGCAGTGCTAGAGACTCCGGGACAGGGGGCAATCAGCCCCAGCATTTT,CSARDSGTGGNQPQHF
TRBD2,many,TRBV5-5,TRBJ2-7,TGTGCCAGCAGCTACGGGGGGAGATCCCACGAGCAGTACTTC,CASSYGGRSHEQYF
NA,many,TRBV29-1,TRBJ1-1,TGCAGCGCCCTGGGCAAGAACACTGAAGCTTTCTTT,CSALGKNTEAFF
NA,NA,TRBV6-5,TRBJ2-3,TGTGCCAGCAGTTACTCGAGGTTGGGCAGAAGCACAGATACGCAGTATTTT,CASSYSRLGRSTDTQYF
NA,many,TRBV5-1,TRBJ1-6,TGCGCCAGCAGCAACGGGCCGGCGCTAGAATTCACCCTCCACTTT,CASSNGPALEFTLHF
TRBD2,many,TRBV20-1,TRBJ2-5,TGCAGTGCTAGTATCTCGAGGCTAGCGGGGGCAGAGACCCAGTACTTC,CSASISRLAGAETQYF
TRBD1,NA,TRBV20-1,TRBJ1-6,TGCAGTGCTCTACAGGGGGCATCCTATAATTCACCCCTCCACTTT,CSALQGASYNSPLHF
NA,many,TRBV5-5,TRBJ1-4,TGTGCCAGCAGCTCGGGGCCAAATGAAAAACTGTTTTTT,CASSSGPNEKLFF
TRBD2,few,TRBV12-3/TRBV12-4,TRBJ2-3,TGTGCCAGCAGTCCGAGGACTAGCGGGGGGGCTACAGATACGCAGTATTTT,CASSPRTSGGATDTQYF
TRBD2,medium-sized,TRBV28,TRBJ2-7,TGTGCCAGCAGTTTATACGGGGGGGCACGGTACGAGCAGTACTTC,CASSLYGGARYEQYF
NA,few,TRBV7-2,TRBJ2-3,TGTGCCAGCAGCTTAGCCCAGCTAAGCACAGATACGCAGTATTTT,CASSLAQLSTDTQYF
NA,many,TRBV30,TRBJ1-2,TGTGCCTGGAGTTCTCCAGTAGAGCGGTCTCATGGCTACACCTTC,CAWSSPVERSHGYTF
NA,NA,TRBV5-4,TRBJ1-6,TGTGCCAGCAGCCTCGAGAGGTGGGATTCACCCCTCCACTTT,CASSLERWDSPLHF
TRBD1,many,TRBV30,TRBJ1-2,TGTGCCTGGAGTCCCACCGGGACAGTCTATGGCTACACCTTC,CAWSPTGTVYGYTF
TRBD1,many,TRBV20-1,TRBJ2-7,TGCAGTGTAAGACAGGGCCCCTACGAGCAGTACTTC,CSVRQGPYEQYF
TRBD1,NA,TRBV2,TRBJ2-5,TGTGCCTGCACCCGGGACAGGGGACAGGCAGAGACCCAGTACTTC,CACTRDRGQAETQYF
NA,many,TRBV3-1,TRBJ2-2,TGTGCCAGCAGCCAAACGGACAGCACCGGGGAGCTGTTTTTT,CASSQTDSTGELFF
TRBD1,few,TRBV3-1,TRBJ1-6,TGTGCCAGCAGCTTCACGACAGGGTTCGATTCACCCCTCCACTTT,CASSFTTGFDSPLHF
NA,many,TRBV6-1,TRBJ2-3,TGTGCCAGCAGTCACGGGACTCTTAGCACAGATACGCAGTATTTT,CASSHGTLSTDTQYF
NA,NA,TRBV7-8,TRBJ2-1,TGTGCCAGCAGCTTCGCTCGGGTCCCCCCATTTGAGCAGTTCTTC,CASSFARVPPFEQFF
NA,NA,TRBV6-6,TRBJ2-7,TGTGCCAGCAGTTTTAGACGGGATTACGAGCAGTACTTC,CASSFRRDYEQYF
NA,NA,TRBV11-2,TRBJ2-1,TGTGCCAGCAGCTATACGTTAGCGCTCTACAATGAGCAGTTCTTC,CASSYTLALYNEQFF
NA,NA,TRBV9,TRBJ2-3,TGTGCCAGCAGCGCCTTAGACGCAGATACGCAGTATTTT,CASSALDADTQYF
TRBD1,NA,TRBV7-6,TRBJ2-7,TGTGCCAGCAGCTTAGGGGGACAGGGATTCACTCAGTACTTC,CASSLGGQGFTQYF
TRBD2,many,TRBV19,TRBJ2-3,TGTGCCACCATGGAGGGACTACCTCTGGATACGCAGTATTTT,CATMEGLPLDTQYF
NA,few,TRBV3-1,TRBJ1-1,TGTGCCAGCAGCAAAACCTTAGGGGGGGCGAACACTGAAGCTTTCTTT,CASSKTLGGANTEAFF
TRBD1,many,TRBV6-2/TRBV6-3,TRBJ2-7,TGTGCCAGCAGCCGACAGGGGATCGCGACCTACGAGCAGTACTTC,CASSRQGIATYEQYF
NA,few,TRBV6-5,TRBJ1-1,TGTGCCAGCAGTTACACGACGGGAAACACTGAAGCTTTCTTT,CASSYTTGNTEAFF
NA,many,TRBV6-5,TRBJ1-4,TGTGCCAGCAGTTACAACGGTGAGCTGGAAAAACTGTTTTTT,CASSYNGELEKLFF
NA,NA,TRBV7-8,TRBJ2-7,TGTGCCAGCAGCTTGGATTTTTCCTCCTACGAGCAGTACTTC,CASSLDFSSYEQYF
NA,many,TRBV25-1,TRBJ1-1,TGTGCCAGCATCAGGAACACTGAAGCTTTCTTT,CASIRNTEAFF
TRBD2,many,TRBV12-3/TRBV12-4,TRBJ2-5,TGTGCCAGCACCAACAGTGGGCGGGGGTCCCAAGAGACCCAGTACTTC,CASTNSGRGSQETQYF
NA,many,TRBV29-1,TRBJ1-5,TGCAGCGTTCAGGCGGCAGGGGATCATCAGCCCCAGCATTTT,CSVQAAGDHQPQHF
NA,many,TRBV29-1,TRBJ2-6,TGCAGCGTTTCCCGGGACACCGATTCTGGGGCCAACGTCCTGACTTTC,CSVSRDTDSGANVLTF
NA,many,TRBV24-1,TRBJ2-3,TGTGCCACCAGTGACCGTTTTCAGGGACCCACAGATACGCAGTATTTT,CATSDRFQGPTDTQYF
NA,many,TRBV10-3,TRBJ2-5,TGTGCCATCAGCGCAGGGGCGGTCGAGACCCAGTACTTC,CAISAGAVETQYF
TRBD1,many,TRBV25-1,TRBJ2-7,TGTGCCAGTGGGGACAGCTACGAGCAGTACTTC,CASGDSYEQYF
TRBD1,many,TRBV5-1,TRBJ2-1,TGCGCCAGCAGCTCACAGGGGGCTGGTAATGAGCAGTTCTTC,CASSSQGAGNEQFF
TRBD1,NA,TRBV5-1,TRBJ1-2,TGCGCCAGCAGCTGGGGGGACAGGTCTGACTATGGCTACACCTTC,CASSWGDRSDYGYTF
NA,many,TRBV7-9,TRBJ1-2,TGTGCCAGCAGCCCCCCCGTTGTCTATGGCTACACCTTC,CASSPPVVYGYTF